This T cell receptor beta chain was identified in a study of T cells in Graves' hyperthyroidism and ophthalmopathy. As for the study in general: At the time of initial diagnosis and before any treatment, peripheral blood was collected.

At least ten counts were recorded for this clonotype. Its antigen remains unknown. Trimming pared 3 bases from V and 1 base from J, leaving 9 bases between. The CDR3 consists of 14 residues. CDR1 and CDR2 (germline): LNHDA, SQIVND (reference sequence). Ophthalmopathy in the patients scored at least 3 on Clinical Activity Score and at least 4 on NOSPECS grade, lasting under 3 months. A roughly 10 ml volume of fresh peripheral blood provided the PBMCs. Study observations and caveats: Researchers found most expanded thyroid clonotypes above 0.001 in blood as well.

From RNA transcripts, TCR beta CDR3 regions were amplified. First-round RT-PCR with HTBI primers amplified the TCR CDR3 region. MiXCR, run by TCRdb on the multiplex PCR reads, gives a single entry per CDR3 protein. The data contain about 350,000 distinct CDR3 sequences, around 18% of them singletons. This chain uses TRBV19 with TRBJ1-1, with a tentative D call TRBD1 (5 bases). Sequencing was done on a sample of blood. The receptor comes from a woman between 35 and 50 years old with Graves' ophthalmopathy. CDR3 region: CASSIRQTNTEAFF. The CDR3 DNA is TGTGCCAGTAGTATCAGACAGACGAACACTGAAGCTTTCTTT.